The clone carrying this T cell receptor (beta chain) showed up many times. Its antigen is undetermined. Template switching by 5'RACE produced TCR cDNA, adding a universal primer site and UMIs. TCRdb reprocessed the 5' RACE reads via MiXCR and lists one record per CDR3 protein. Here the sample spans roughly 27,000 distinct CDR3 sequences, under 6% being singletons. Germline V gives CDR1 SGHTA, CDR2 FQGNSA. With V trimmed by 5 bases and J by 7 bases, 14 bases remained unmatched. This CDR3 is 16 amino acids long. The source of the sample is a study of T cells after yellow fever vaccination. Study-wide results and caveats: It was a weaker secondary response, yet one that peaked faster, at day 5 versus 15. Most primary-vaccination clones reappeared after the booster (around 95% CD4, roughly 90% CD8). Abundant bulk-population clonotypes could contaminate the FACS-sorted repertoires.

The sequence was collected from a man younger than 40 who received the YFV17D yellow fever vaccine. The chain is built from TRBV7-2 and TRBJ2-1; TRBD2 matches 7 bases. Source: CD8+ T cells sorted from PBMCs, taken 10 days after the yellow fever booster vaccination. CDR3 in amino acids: CASSPWVTSQANEQFF. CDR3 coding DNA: TGTGCCAGCAGCCCATGGGTGACTAGCCAAGCGAATGAGCAGTTCTTC.